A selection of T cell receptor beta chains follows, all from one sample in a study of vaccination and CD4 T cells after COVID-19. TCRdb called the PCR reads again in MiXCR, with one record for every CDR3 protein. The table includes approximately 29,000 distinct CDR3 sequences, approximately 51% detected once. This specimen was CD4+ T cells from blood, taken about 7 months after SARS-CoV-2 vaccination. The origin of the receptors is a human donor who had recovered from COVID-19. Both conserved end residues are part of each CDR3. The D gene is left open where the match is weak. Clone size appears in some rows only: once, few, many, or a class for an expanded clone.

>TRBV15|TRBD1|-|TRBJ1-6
CATSQGGRDSPLHF
TGTGCCACCAGCCAGGGGGGTAGGGATTCACCCCTCCACTTT
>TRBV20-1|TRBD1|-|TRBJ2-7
CSAPDRVDYEQYF
TGCAGTGCTCCGGACAGGGTGGACTACGAGCAGTACTTC
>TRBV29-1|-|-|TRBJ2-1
CSVEDPASARLNEQFF
TGCAGCGTTGAAGATCCGGCTAGCGCTCGCCTCAATGAGCAGTTCTTC
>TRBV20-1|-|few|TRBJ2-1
CSARSRRENYNEQFF
TGCAGTGCTAGATCTCGTCGGGAGAACTACAATGAGCAGTTCTTC
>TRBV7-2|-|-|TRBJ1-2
CASSLGGPLNYGYTF
TGTGCCAGCAGCTTAGGGGGACCCCTCAACTATGGCTACACCTTC
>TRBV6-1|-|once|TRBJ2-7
CASSRNQYEQYF
TGTGCCAGCAGTCGTAACCAGTACGAGCAGTACTTC
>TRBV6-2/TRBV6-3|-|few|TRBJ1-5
CASSAHRDSNQPQHF
TGTGCCAGCAGTGCCCACCGGGACAGCAATCAGCCCCAGCATTTT
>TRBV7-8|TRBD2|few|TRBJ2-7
CASRPGTSVYEQYF
TGTGCCAGCAGACCCGGGACTAGCGTTTACGAGCAGTACTTC
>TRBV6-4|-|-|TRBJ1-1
CASSESYNTEAFF
TGTGCCAGCAGTGAGTCATATAACACTGAAGCTTTCTTT
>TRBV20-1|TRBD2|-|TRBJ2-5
CSARERGETQYF
TGCAGTGCACGGGAGCGGGGGGAGACCCAGTACTTC
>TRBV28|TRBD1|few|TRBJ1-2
CASSSPGTAGYGYTF
TGTGCCAGCAGTTCCCCCGGGACAGCCGGATATGGCTACACCTTC
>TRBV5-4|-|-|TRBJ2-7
CASGLIGPGGDEQYF
TGTGCCAGCGGCCTAATTGGTCCCGGCGGCGACGAGCAGTACTTC
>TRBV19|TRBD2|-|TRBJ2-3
CASTPTPYAGVAGDTQYF
TGTGCCAGTACCCCGACCCCTTATGCGGGAGTAGCTGGCGATACGCAGTATTTT
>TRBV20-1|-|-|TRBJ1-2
CSANHPNLDYGYTF
TGCAGTGCTAATCACCCCAACCTGGACTATGGCTACACCTTC
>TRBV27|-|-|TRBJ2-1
CASLTGDNEQFF
TGTGCCAGCCTCACAGGAGACAATGAGCAGTTCTTC
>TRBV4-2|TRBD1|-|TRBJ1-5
CASSPDRATNQPQHF
TGTGCCAGCAGCCCGGACAGGGCTACGAATCAGCCCCAGCATTTT
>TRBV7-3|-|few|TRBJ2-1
CASSLTSQGQGLNEQFF
TGTGCCAGCAGCTTAACATCGCAAGGACAGGGACTAAATGAGCAGTTCTTC
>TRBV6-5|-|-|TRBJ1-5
CASSYSRSNQPQHF
TGTGCCAGCAGTTACTCGCGTAGCAATCAGCCCCAGCATTTT
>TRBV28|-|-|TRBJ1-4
CASSSPGLNEKLFF
TGTGCCAGCAGTTCACCGGGACTAAATGAAAAACTGTTTTTT
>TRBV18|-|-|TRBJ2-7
CASSPGAGPSYEQYF
TGTGCCAGCTCACCAGGGGCAGGGCCATCCTACGAGCAGTACTTC
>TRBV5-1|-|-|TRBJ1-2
CASSPNIAGDYGYTF
TGCGCCAGCAGCCCCAATATTGCAGGCGACTATGGCTACACCTTC
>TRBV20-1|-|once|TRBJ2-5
CSAREGDRRETQYF
TGCAGTGCTAGAGAAGGAGACCGTCGAGAGACCCAGTACTTC
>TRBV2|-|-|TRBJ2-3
CASARDSTSTDTQYF
TGTGCCAGCGCCAGGGACTCTACTAGCACAGATACGCAGTATTTT